Listed here are 16 T cell receptor beta chains from one sample, sequenced in a study of blood T cell repertoires in COVID-19. The assay was immunoSEQ multiplex PCR, and TCRdb's table has in-frame clones only and misses some. The sample lists 140,000 or so clones, 70% to 90% occurring once. The sample was peripheral blood. Receptor source: a human donor with acute or convalescent COVID-19. The donor label of this sample is uncertain.

This chain links TRBV11-3 with TRBJ2-2, with D possibly matching TRBD1 (5 bases). Trimming left V 5 bases short and J 6 bases short, with 10 bases between. This CDR3 contains 13 residues. CDR1 SGHNT and CDR2 YENEEA come from the germline V gene. CDR3 region: CASSATGPGELFF. DNA for the CDR3: TGTGCCAGCAGCGCCACAGGCCCCGGGGAGCTGTTTTTT.

The CDR3 nucleotides are TGCGCCAGCAGCTTCGGAGTGGGAGCTGATGTCTCCTACAATGAGCAGTTCTTC. It codes for CASSFGVGADVSYNEQFF. V and J are TRBV5-1 and TRBJ2-1; a weak D match, TRBD2 (5 bases). Trimming shortened V by 2 bases and J by 0 bases, and 18 bases separated the two germline ends. The CDR3 extends over 18 amino acids. The V gene's germline CDR1 is SGHRS and CDR2 YFSETQ.

This rearrangement joins TRBV28 to TRBJ1-1; D unresolved. The V end lost 2 bases, the J end lost 11 bases, and 15 bases lay between the germline ends. CDR1 MDHEN and CDR2 SYDVKM come from the germline V gene. The CDR3 is made up of 13 amino acids. This chain's CDR3 is CASSLSALAAAFF. In DNA form, the CDR3 reads TGTGCCAGCAGTTTAAGTGCCCTGGCAGCGGCTTTCTTT.

This chain connects TRBV29-1 to TRBJ2-3, with a tentative D call TRBD2 (7 bases). This CDR3 has 14 residues. V dropped 1 base and J dropped 4 bases, with 12 bases sitting between them. Germline-derived CDR1 and CDR2 are SQVTM and ANQGSEA. CDR3 DNA sequence: TGCAGCGTTGAAGGGGGGAGGGGGGCAGATACGCAGTATTTT. It encodes CSVEGGRGADTQYF.

This clone was seen a handful of times. V and J are TRBV2 and TRBJ1-2; 8 bases fit TRBD1. Trimming at V came to 6 bases and at J to 4 bases, leaving 4 bases not matched to a gene. The CDR3 covers 13 residues. The germline V gene has CDR1 SNHLY and CDR2 FYNNEI. The CDR3 sequence: CASSSDRAYGYTF. CDR3 nucleotides: TGTGCCAGCAGCTCGGACAGGGCCTATGGCTACACCTTC.

The chain combines TRBV6-1 with TRBJ1-2; D remains unclear. The CDR3 length is 14 residues. In germline, CDR1 is MNHNS, CDR2 SASEGT. V was cut by 0 bases and J by 7 bases, with 12 bases left in between. CDR3 sequence reads: CASSEADRGRGYTF. DNA for the CDR3: TGTGCCAGCAGTGAAGCTGACCGGGGTCGTGGCTACACCTTC.

This chain uses TRBV9 with TRBJ2-1; possibly TRBD1 for D (5 bases). This CDR3 is built from 11 residues. Germline V lookup: CDR1 SGDLS, CDR2 YYNGEE. The V gene lost 10 bases and the J gene lost 4 bases, with 9 bases spanning the gap. The CDR3 reads CASQGYNEQFF. The CDR3 DNA sequence: TGTGCCTCGCAGGGATACAATGAGCAGTTCTTC.

V and J are TRBV7-2 and TRBJ2-3; the D gene is possibly TRBD2 (6 bases). The CDR3 is made up of 11 amino acids. Germline V gives CDR1 SGHTA, CDR2 FQGNSA. Trimming took off 11 bases at V and 6 bases at J, with 12 bases between the two ends. The chain's CDR3 is CAAGSLDTQYF. DNA for the CDR3: TGTGCCGCGGGGAGTTTGGATACGCAGTATTTT. The complete variable domain, with remaining parts taken from reference TRBV7-2 and TRBJ2-3, reads GAGVSQSPSNKVTEKGKDVELRCDPISGHTALYWYRQSLGQGLEFLIYFQGNSAPDKSGLPSDRFSAERTGGSVSTLTIQRTQQEDSAVYLCAAGSLDTQYFGPGTRLTVL.

The chain uses TRBV5-4 and TRBJ1-2; tentative D call: TRBD1 (5 bases). Trimming shortened V by 0 bases and J by 3 bases, and 12 bases separated the two germline ends. The length of the CDR3 is 15 residues. From germline, CDR1 is SGHNT and CDR2 YYREEE (reference sequence). The chain's CDR3 is CASSLDPGRDYGYTF. The CDR3, as DNA: TGTGCCAGCAGCTTGGACCCAGGGAGGGACTATGGCTACACCTTC.

This clone was seen once. CDR3 sequence reads: CASSRGQGRSGYTF. In DNA form, the CDR3 reads TGTGCCAGCAGCCGAGGACAGGGGAGGTCTGGCTACACCTTC. The chain carries TRBV28 and TRBJ1-2, with 9 positions matching TRBD1. The CDR3 totals 14 residues. Germline lookup yields CDR1 MDHEN and CDR2 SYDVKM. V shed 6 bases, J shed 7 bases, and the junction held 9 bases outside the gene matches.

The chain employs TRBV19 and TRBJ1-3, with no clear D. This CDR3 spans 14 amino acids. The V end lost 7 bases, the J end lost 0 bases, and 10 bases lay between the germline ends. CDR1 and CDR2 from the germline V gene are LNHDA and SQIVND (reference sequence). DNA of the CDR3: TGTGCCAGTAAAAACATTGGCTCTGGAAACACCATATATTTT. This translates into CASKNIGSGNTIYF.

The chain joins TRBV30 to TRBJ1-5; D not certain. Deletions cut 1 base from V and 0 bases from J, with 10 bases between. CDR3 length: 15 residues. Germline CDR1 and CDR2: GTSNPN and SVGIG (reference sequence). The CDR3: CAWSARSSSNQPQHF. The CDR3 DNA follows: TGTGCCTGGAGTGCCCGGTCCTCTAGCAATCAGCCCCAGCATTTT.

The chain uses TRBV10-3 and TRBJ1-1, with D possibly matching TRBD1 (6 bases). The CDR3 spans 14 residues. V was clipped by 2 bases and J by 4 bases, with 11 bases between them. Germline loops: CDR1 ENHRY, CDR2 SYGVKD. The CDR3: CAISENGRGTEAFF. The CDR3 region has the DNA TGTGCCATCAGTGAGAATGGCAGGGGCACTGAAGCTTTCTTT.

The chain joins TRBV30 to TRBJ1-4; 10 nucleotides align to TRBD1. The junction had 2 bases not matched to a gene; V was cut back by 2 bases and J by 8 bases. The CDR3 is 13 residues long. Germline V gene sequence: CDR1 GTSNPN, CDR2 SVGIG (reference sequence). CDR3 residues: CAWSMGQGEKLFF. The CDR3 DNA reads TGTGCCTGGAGTATGGGACAGGGGGAAAAACTGTTTTTT.

The chain employs TRBV7-2 and TRBJ2-1, with D perhaps matching TRBD1 (5 bases). This CDR3 is built from 14 residues. Trimming removed 5 bases at V and 2 bases at J, with 10 bases between. CDR1 SGHTA and CDR2 FQGNSA come from the germline V gene. The CDR3 coding sequence is TGTGCCAGCAGCCTGACAGTCGCCTACAATGAGCAGTTCTTC. It yields the protein CASSLTVAYNEQFF.

J is TRBJ2-5 and V is TRBV6-2 or TRBV6-3; D not certain. Germline assignment: CDR1 MNHEY and CDR2 SVGEGT. The CDR3 is made up of 15 amino acids. V lost 2 bases and J 1 base, leaving 11 bases between the germline ends. The CDR3, as DNA: TGTGCCAGCAGTTACGACAAAAGTGGCCAAGAGACCCAGTACTTC. It translates to CASSYDKSGQETQYF.